The 28 T cell receptor beta chains below were found in one sample sequenced in a study of blood T cell repertoires in COVID-19. Generated by immunoSEQ multiplex PCR, the TCRdb table keeps only in-frame clones and is missing some. The sample lists around 160,000 clones, approximately 80% occurring once. Material: PBMCs or T cells enriched from blood (not recorded which). These receptors all stem from a woman in her fifties or sixties who had recovered from COVID-19.

This chain connects TRBV6-5 to TRBJ2-7; possibly TRBD2 for D (5 bases). Looked up from germline, CDR1 is MNHEY and CDR2 is SVGAGI. This CDR3 contains 12 residues. Trimming left V 8 bases short and J 3 bases short, with 11 bases between. The CDR3 nucleotides read TGTGCCAGCTTAGCGTCTCTCTACGAGCAGTACTTC. It is translated as CASLASLYEQYF.

This clone was seen a single time. V and J are TRBV6-5 and TRBJ1-3; no firm D call. CDR3 length: 14 amino acids. Trimming removed 6 bases from V and 0 bases from J, with 9 bases in between. Germline CDR1 is MNHEY and CDR2 is SVGAGI. This chain's CDR3 is CASSYRVSGNTIYF. CDR3 sequence (DNA): TGTGCCAGCAGCTACAGAGTCTCTGGAAACACCATATATTTT.

This clone was counted many times. V gene TRBV4-1 combines with J gene TRBJ2-7, with D perhaps matching TRBD2 (7 bases). CDR1 MGHRA and CDR2 YSYEKL come from the germline V gene. This CDR3 contains 16 residues. Trimming took off 0 bases at V and 1 base at J, with 13 bases between the two ends. In nucleotides, the CDR3 is TGCGCCAGCAGCCAAGATGAAGGGGGGGGATCCTACGAGCAGTACTTC. Amino acid sequence: CASSQDEGGGSYEQYF.

This clone was observed a few times. The CDR3 here is CSFVGQEPSGANVLTF. The CDR3 DNA follows: TGCAGCTTCGTGGGACAGGAACCCTCTGGGGCCAACGTCCTGACTTTC. The V and J genes are TRBV29-1 and TRBJ2-6, with 8 bases aligning to TRBD1. Germline lookup yields CDR1 SQVTM and CDR2 ANQGSEA. This CDR3 spans 16 amino acids. Losses at the gene ends were 8 bases for V and 0 bases for J; bases not matched to a gene: 9.

In nucleotides, the CDR3 is TGTGCCAGCAGTTTGAGCCCGAACTATGGCTACACCTTC. Protein product: CASSLSPNYGYTF. V is TRBV12-3 or TRBV12-4 and J is TRBJ1-2; D gene unclear. This CDR3 has 13 residues. Trimming cost V 3 bases and J 2 bases, with 7 bases left between them.

The chain uses TRBV18 and TRBJ1-6, with TRBD1 matching over 7 bases. This CDR3 has 15 amino acids. Germline assignment: CDR1 KGHSH and CDR2 LQKENI. Trimming took 2 bases from V and 5 from J; bases not matched to a gene: 3. The CDR3 loop is CASSPSRGDNSPLHF. Here the CDR3 DNA reads TGTGCCAGCTCACCATCCAGGGGGGATAATTCACCCCTCCACTTT.

This clone is a singleton in its sample. The chain couples TRBV9 to TRBJ2-5; weak D call: TRBD2 (6 bases). V was shortened by 0 bases and J by 3 bases, with 12 bases between the two germline ends. Germline V gene sequence: CDR1 SGDLS, CDR2 YYNGEE. The CDR3 has 15 residues. CDR3 DNA sequence: TGTGCCAGCAGCGTAGAGGCTAGCGCAAAAGAGACCCAGTACTTC. It specifies CASSVEASAKETQYF.

This clone was observed once. The chain is built from TRBV6-1 and TRBJ2-7; a possible D gene is TRBD2 (5 bases). This CDR3 contains 12 residues. Between the trimmed V and J ends, which lost 6 bases and 5 bases, there was a span of 11 bases. CDR1 and CDR2 (germline): MNHNS, SASEGT. The CDR3 reads CASSPGSHEQYF. The CDR3, as DNA: TGTGCCAGCAGCCCGGGATCCCACGAGCAGTACTTC.

A single count supports this clone. The chain links TRBV30 to TRBJ2-5; 13 bases line up with TRBD2. CDR3 length: 14 residues. Germline V gives CDR1 GTSNPN, CDR2 SVGIG (reference sequence). J was trimmed by 3 bases and V by 4 bases; bases with no gene match: 2. The CDR3: CAWNGLAGEETQYF. The CDR3 nucleotides are TGTGCCTGGAATGGACTAGCGGGGGAAGAGACCCAGTACTTC.

This chain joins TRBV3-1 (or the pseudogene TRBV3-2) and TRBJ1-6; D unclear. Trimming stripped 0 bases from V and 10 bases from J, with 7 bases between. The germline gives CDR1 LGHDT, CDR2 YNNKEL (reference sequence). The CDR3 is 13 residues long. The CDR3 region has the DNA TGTGCCAGCAGCCAAGATTCAATCTCACCCCTCCACTTT. This codes for CASSQDSISPLHF.

The rearrangement uses TRBV3-1 (or the pseudogene TRBV3-2) and TRBJ1-6, with 7 bases that match TRBD1. Germline assignment: CDR1 LGHDT and CDR2 YNNKEL (reference sequence). Losses at the gene ends were 4 bases for V and 14 bases for J; bases not matched to a gene: 11. CDR3 length: 14 amino acids. DNA of the CDR3: TGTGCCAGCAGCCTATCGGAGACAGGGAATACCCTCCACTTT. It is translated as CASSLSETGNTLHF.

The genes are TRBV28 and TRBJ1-2, with D perhaps matching TRBD1 (5 bases). This CDR3 is 13 amino acids long. From germline, CDR1 is MDHEN and CDR2 SYDVKM. Trimming stripped 2 bases from V and 2 bases from J, with 6 bases between. The CDR3 region has the DNA TGTGCCAGCAGTTTAGCAGGGAACTATGGCTACACCTTC. It encodes CASSLAGNYGYTF.

The chain links TRBV7-8 to TRBJ1-6; tentative D call: TRBD1 (5 bases). Germline V gives CDR1 SGHVS, CDR2 FQNEAQ. The CDR3 has 18 amino acids. Trimming cost V 1 base and J 3 bases, with 16 bases left between them. In nucleotides, the CDR3 is TGTGCCAGCAGCTTAGTATCACGGGGGGGGTTCTATAATTCACCCCTCCACTTT. Residues: CASSLVSRGGFYNSPLHF.

This chain links TRBV4-1 with TRBJ1-4, with D uncertain. V dropped 4 bases and J dropped 8 bases, with 11 bases sitting between them. The germline V gene encodes CDR1 MGHRA and CDR2 YSYEKL. The CDR3 spans 13 residues. The CDR3 here is CASSLEDFEKLFF. The CDR3 coding sequence is TGCGCCAGCAGCCTAGAGGACTTCGAAAAACTGTTTTTT.

The count of this clone is one. J is TRBJ2-7 and V is TRBV19; weak D call: TRBD1 (6 bases). The length of the CDR3 is 15 residues. The V gene lost 5 bases and the J gene lost 5 bases, with 19 bases spanning the gap. CDR1 and CDR2 (germline): LNHDA, SQIVND (reference sequence). The CDR3, as DNA: TGTGCCAGTAGTCAAAGACAGGACCTGACCGACGAGCAGTACTTC. It is translated as CASSQRQDLTDEQYF.

This clone was recorded only once. V and J are TRBV19 and TRBJ2-2, with 10 bases matching TRBD2. V was pared by 5 bases and J by 0 bases, with 3 bases of the junction left unmatched. CDR3 length: 16 residues. Germline V gene lookup returns CDR1 LNHDA and CDR2 SQIVND (reference sequence). The DNA for the CDR3 is TGTGCCAGTAGTGCTAGCGGGGGATCGAACACCGGGGAGCTGTTTTTT. This translates into CASSASGGSNTGELFF.

The CDR3 loop reads CASSRSGQGTNSPLHF. The DNA for the CDR3 is TGTGCCAGCAGCCGATCGGGACAGGGAACCAATTCACCCCTCCACTTT. This chain links TRBV14 with TRBJ1-6, with 9 positions matching TRBD1. J lost 7 bases, V lost 4 bases, and 8 bases had no gene match. The V gene's germline CDR1 is SGHDN and CDR2 FVKESK. The CDR3 has 16 residues.

This clone has a single count. V is TRBV2 and J is TRBJ2-5, with 8 bases aligning to TRBD2. V gave up 0 bases and J gave up 3 bases; unmatched junction bases: 9. Germline CDR1 SNHLY, CDR2 FYNNEI. This CDR3 has 17 amino acids. CDR3 bases: TGTGCCAGCAGTGAAGCGTGGGGCGGGGGGACCAAAGAGACCCAGTACTTC. As protein: CASSEAWGGGTKETQYF.

The V call is TRBV7-9, the J call TRBJ1-1, with TRBD1 matching 8 bases. Germline V gene data show CDR1 as SEHNR and CDR2 as FQNEAQ (reference sequence). Trimming at V came to 5 bases and at J to 4 bases, leaving 6 bases not matched to a gene. CDR3 length: 14 residues. The CDR3 region has the DNA TGTGCCAGCAGCGATAGGACAGGGACCACTGAAGCTTTCTTT. It translates to CASSDRTGTTEAFF.

The chain joins TRBV4-2 to TRBJ2-2; D may be TRBD1 (5 bases). Per germline, CDR1 LGHNA and CDR2 YNFKEQ. This CDR3 is built from 13 residues. V shed 2 bases and J shed 5 bases, with 6 bases lying between them. In nucleotides, the CDR3 is TGTGCCAGCAGCCAACAGGGTACCGGGGAGCTGTTTTTT. It encodes CASSQQGTGELFF.

This chain links TRBV2 with TRBJ1-1, with D hard to call. Trimming cost V 4 bases and J 0 bases, with 12 bases left between them. Per germline, CDR1 SNHLY and CDR2 FYNNEI. This CDR3 comprises 15 residues. The CDR3 DNA follows: TGTGCCAGCAGTGGGCTGGGCACGTTGAACACTGAAGCTTTCTTT. Translating it yields CASSGLGTLNTEAFF.

This clone was recorded many times. The chain is built from TRBV3-1 (or the pseudogene TRBV3-2) and TRBJ1-1; no clear D. Trimming took off 0 bases at V and 10 bases at J, with 9 bases between the two ends. The CDR3 runs 12 residues. Germline values: CDR1 LGHDT, CDR2 YNNKEL (reference sequence). The CDR3 coding sequence is TGTGCCAGCAGCCAAGATCATACAGTAGCTTTCTTT. This codes for CASSQDHTVAFF.

CDR3 amino acids: CARAKASGGTYEQYF. The CDR3 coding sequence is TGTGCCAGAGCGAAGGCTAGCGGGGGCACCTACGAGCAGTACTTC. The chain couples TRBV5-3 to TRBJ2-7; 10 positions match TRBD2. TRBV5-3 is sorted into the ORF group, with uncertain function. The CDR3 runs to 15 residues. J was trimmed by 2 bases and V by 7 bases; bases with no gene match: 9.

The chain employs TRBV6-4 and TRBJ2-4; 8 positions match TRBD2. CDR3 length: 16 amino acids. V was pared by 8 bases and J by 1 base, with 10 bases of the junction left unmatched. Germline CDR1 reads MRHNA; CDR2 reads SNTAGT. CDR3 loop: CASRGGVEWAKNIQYF. In nucleotides, the CDR3 is TGTGCCAGCCGGGGGGGGGTCGAATGGGCCAAAAACATTCAGTACTTC.

In the case of this clone: Other DNA sequences in the same sample also yield this CDR3. The chain recombines TRBV29-1 with TRBJ1-2; D ambiguous. With 4 bases removed from V and 5 bases from J, the gap between germline ends came to 11 bases. The V gene's germline CDR1 is SQVTM and CDR2 ANQGSEA. The CDR3 length is 12 residues. Here the CDR3 DNA reads TGCAGCGTTGGTGCGAGGGAGTATGGCTACACCTTC. Translation: CSVGAREYGYTF. Based on the CDR3 plus reference TRBV29-1 and TRBJ1-2, the full variable domain is SAVISQKPSRDICQRGTSLTIQCQVDSQVTMMFWYRQQPGQSLTLIATANQGSEATYESGFVIDKFPISRPNLTFSTLTVSNMSPEDSSIYLCSVGAREYGYTFGSGTRLTVV.

The CDR3 protein is CASSIRTEDNSPLHF. CDR3 DNA: TGTGCCAGTAGTATACGGACAGAAGATAATTCACCCCTCCACTTT. The V gene is TRBV19, the J gene TRBJ1-6; TRBD1 is a possible D gene (6 bases). Trimming shortened V by 2 bases and J by 5 bases, and 10 bases separated the two germline ends. The CDR3 length is 15 residues. Germline values: CDR1 LNHDA, CDR2 SQIVND (reference sequence).

The chain joins TRBV9 to TRBJ2-1; TRBD2 agrees at 11 bases. CDR3 size: 16 residues. The germline gives CDR1 SGDLS, CDR2 YYNGEE. The trim removed 3 bases at V and 5 bases at J, leaving 7 bases unmatched. The CDR3: CASSAPLAGEHNEQFF. The DNA for the CDR3 is TGTGCCAGCAGCGCCCCACTAGCGGGGGAGCACAATGAGCAGTTCTTC.

This clone was observed a single time. This chain joins TRBV5-1 and TRBJ1-2; TRBD1 matches at 9 bases. The CDR3 runs 17 residues. Trimming took 5 bases from V and 3 from J; bases not matched to a gene: 14. Germline V gives CDR1 SGHRS, CDR2 YFSETQ. The CDR3 coding sequence is TGCGCCAGCAGTCCGCACGAAAGGACAGGGGAAGACTATGGCTACACCTTC. Protein product: CASSPHERTGEDYGYTF.